This passage covers 21 T cell receptor beta chains from one sample sequenced in a study of T cells in Graves' hyperthyroidism and ophthalmopathy. From RNA transcripts, TCR beta CDR3 regions were amplified. HTBI primers were used for first-round RT-PCR of the TCR CDR3. TCRdb passed the multiplex PCR reads through MiXCR, listing each CDR3 protein once. The repertoire has around 560,000 distinct CDR3 sequences, approximately 15% of them found once; the top ten carry about 17%. The sequencing sample was made of blood. These receptors originate from a woman aged 18-29 years with Graves' hyperthyroidism.

This clonotype showed up just a few times. The V and J genes are TRBV11-2 and TRBJ2-1; TRBD2 might be the D (5 bases). Germline lookup yields CDR1 SGHAT and CDR2 FQNNGV. The CDR3 consists of 15 residues. V lost 4 bases to trimming and J lost 3 bases, with 13 bases between them. This CDR3 reads CASSSRFEGYNEQFF. The CDR3 DNA follows: TGTGCCAGCAGCTCGAGATTTGAGGGCTACAATGAGCAGTTCTTC.

The chain carries TRBV19 and TRBJ2-1; D may be TRBD1 or TRBD2 (5 bases each). The germline V and J ends were trimmed by 7 bases and 4 bases, with 17 bases remaining between them. Germline-derived CDR1 and CDR2 are LNHDA and SQIVND (reference sequence). The CDR3 is 15 amino acids. The CDR3 spells CASTSPGAGYNEQFF. The CDR3 nucleotides read TGTGCCAGTACCTCACCCGGGGCAGGTTACAATGAGCAGTTCTTC.

The V call is TRBV15, the J call TRBJ2-1; the D gene is possibly TRBD1 (5 bases). The CDR3 sequence is 12 residues long. Germline loops: CDR1 LNHNV, CDR2 YYDKDF (reference sequence). V lost 0 bases and J 10 bases, leaving 7 bases between the germline ends. The DNA of the CDR3 is TGTGCCACCAGCAGAGATGGGGCGGAGCAGTTCTTC. Translation: CATSRDGAEQFF.

V usage is TRBV11-2 and J usage is TRBJ2-1, with D hard to call. This CDR3 is built from 15 residues. From germline, CDR1 is SGHAT and CDR2 FQNNGV. The V end was cut by 1 base, the J end by 5 bases, with 12 bases between. CDR3 nucleotide sequence: TGTGCCAGCAGCTTAGTGGTCGCTGCTCACAATGAGCAGTTCTTC. Its protein is CASSLVVAAHNEQFF.

Ten or more counts support this clonotype. The chain carries TRBV11-2 and TRBJ1-2; 9 nucleotides agree with TRBD1. This CDR3 is built from 15 residues. V gave up 3 bases and J gave up 6 bases; unmatched junction bases: 8. CDR1 and CDR2 (germline): SGHAT, FQNNGV. CDR3 nucleotide sequence: TGTGCCAGCAGCTTTCCGGGACAGGGACCTGATGGCTACACCTTC. Translated, it gives CASSFPGQGPDGYTF.

V is TRBV6-1 and J is TRBJ2-6, with D unresolved. Trimming took off 0 bases at V and 1 base at J, with 7 bases between the two ends. The CDR3 totals 16 residues. Germline-derived CDR1 and CDR2 are MNHNS and SASEGT. CDR3 nucleotides: TGTGCCAGCAGTGAAGCGGTTCGTTCTGGGGCCAACGTCCTGACTTTC. Translated, it gives CASSEAVRSGANVLTF.

The chain carries TRBV10-3 and TRBJ1-5; no reliable D call. V shed 3 bases and J shed 3 bases, with 6 bases lying between them. CDR1 is ENHRY and CDR2 is SYGVKD in the germline V gene. The CDR3 has 13 amino acids. The CDR3 here is CAISEGINQPQHF. DNA for the CDR3: TGTGCCATCAGTGAAGGTATCAATCAGCCCCAGCATTTT.

This clonotype was detected a few times. V and J are TRBV18 and TRBJ1-5; 7 bases are shared with TRBD1. The J segment lost 0 bases and the V segment lost 2 bases, leaving 4 bases of the junction unmatched. The CDR3 is 16 residues long. Germline V gene data show CDR1 as KGHSH and CDR2 as LQKENI. The CDR3 here is CASSPRQGYSNQPQHF. The DNA for the CDR3 is TGTGCCAGCTCACCAAGACAGGGATATAGCAATCAGCCCCAGCATTTT.

The chain uses TRBV2 and TRBJ1-6; tentatively, D is TRBD1 (6 bases). Germline V gene sequence: CDR1 SNHLY, CDR2 FYNNEI. Trimming removed 6 bases from V and 9 bases from J, with 18 bases in between. The CDR3 contains 15 residues. The CDR3 protein is CASRFYRDLSSPLHF. In DNA form, the CDR3 reads TGTGCCAGCAGGTTCTACAGGGATTTGAGTTCACCCCTCCACTTT.

This clonotype was recorded at least ten times. This chain joins TRBV11-3 and TRBJ1-2; D not certain. V dropped 8 bases and J dropped 2 bases, with 12 bases sitting between them. CDR3 length equals 13 residues. Germline assignment: CDR1 SGHNT and CDR2 YENEEA. The DNA for the CDR3 is TGTGCCAGCGCCGTCGGCGGCAACTATGGCTACACCTTC. It codes for CASAVGGNYGYTF.

This clonotype has a handful of counts. V usage is TRBV5-8 and J usage is TRBJ1-4; D may be TRBD1 (5 bases). The V and J ends lost 1 base and 8 bases respectively, with 15 bases between them. The CDR3 has 15 residues. Germline CDR1 and CDR2: SGHTS and YDEGEE. The CDR3 coding sequence is TGTGCCAGCAGCTTGTCGCTTCAGTCAGGGGAAAAACTGTTTTTT. Protein: CASSLSLQSGEKLFF.

This clonotype was seen ten or more times. The chain carries TRBV5-1 and TRBJ2-7; 8 bases map to TRBD1. Unmatched junction bases numbered 0, after V lost 3 bases and J lost 1 base. The CDR3 covers 13 residues. CDR1 SGHRS and CDR2 YFSETQ come from the germline V gene. The CDR3 reads CASSWTGSYEQYF. The CDR3 nucleotides are TGCGCCAGCAGCTGGACAGGGTCCTACGAGCAGTACTTC.

Points on this clonotype: Given a much more abundant clone one base away, this may be a read error. The rearrangement links TRBV11-2 to TRBJ2-7; no firm D call. The J call may be in error: the DNA end matches TRBJ2-1 better. This CDR3 comprises 15 residues. From germline, CDR1 is SGHAT and CDR2 FQNNGV. CDR3 region: CASSLDFADTYEQFF. The CDR3 DNA reads TGTGCCAGCAGCTTAGATTTCGCAGATACCTACGAGCAGTTCTTC.

This clonotype was counted a few times. This chain connects TRBV3-1 to TRBJ2-7, with 11 nucleotides matching TRBD1. The germline CDR1 and CDR2 sequences are LGHDT and YNNKEL (reference sequence). The CDR3 has 16 residues. J was trimmed by 2 bases and V by 3 bases; bases with no gene match: 6. CDR3 in amino acids: CASSHPPGQGAYEQYF. The DNA of the CDR3 is TGTGCCAGCAGCCACCCCCCGGGACAGGGGGCCTACGAGCAGTACTTC.

This clonotype was recorded at least ten times. Here the CDR3 DNA reads TGCAGTGCCCCCGGGACTAGCGGCGGAGGAGAGACCCAGTACTTC. Translating gives CSAPGTSGGGETQYF. This chain joins TRBV20-1 and TRBJ2-5, with 11 nucleotides matching TRBD2. Germline CDR1 is DFQATT and CDR2 is SNEGSKA (reference sequence). The CDR3 runs 15 residues. The V and J ends lost 6 bases and 4 bases, in that order; junction bases with no gene match: 10.

This clonotype was observed at least ten times. The rearrangement uses TRBV11-2 and TRBJ1-2; weak D call: TRBD1 (6 bases). Germline assignment: CDR1 SGHAT and CDR2 FQNNGV. V shed 4 bases and J shed 8 bases, with 20 bases lying between them. CDR3 size: 15 residues. The CDR3 coding sequence is TGTGCCAGCAGCTCAATGAACAGGGTGCTAGGCGGCTACACCTTC. Its protein is CASSSMNRVLGGYTF.

The chain employs TRBV29-1 and TRBJ2-5, with D tentatively TRBD1 or TRBD2 (5 bases each). In germline, CDR1 is SQVTM, CDR2 ANQGSEA. The V gene lost 7 bases and the J gene lost 5 bases, with 14 bases spanning the gap. The CDR3 is 12 residues long. The CDR3: CSERRGGETQYF. CDR3 DNA: TGCAGCGAGCGTCGGGGCGGGGAGACCCAGTACTTC.

This clonotype was seen many times. The CDR3, as DNA: TGTGCCAGCGACCGCGCAGGGATATCCTACGAGCAGTACTTC. Amino acid sequence: CASDRAGISYEQYF. The chain employs TRBV2 and TRBJ2-7; possibly TRBD1 for D (5 bases). The V and J ends lost 8 bases and 1 base respectively, with 15 bases between them. CDR3 length: 14 residues. The germline gives CDR1 SNHLY, CDR2 FYNNEI.

This clonotype has ten or more counts. The chain joins TRBV20-1 to TRBJ1-5; perhaps TRBD1 as D (5 bases). Germline CDR1 DFQATT, CDR2 SNEGSKA (reference sequence). The CDR3 consists of 14 residues. Trimming left V 6 bases short and J 1 base short, with 13 bases between. CDR3 coding DNA: TGCAGTGCCGCAAAAGGGGAGAGCAATCAGCCCCAGCATTTT. Its translation is CSAAKGESNQPQHF.

In DNA form, the CDR3 reads TGTGCCAGCAGCGCCCGGACAGGCGGAGGAAACACCATATATTTT. Its protein product is CASSARTGGGNTIYF. The genes are TRBV11-3 and TRBJ1-3, with 7 nucleotides matching TRBD1. The CDR3 sequence is 15 residues long. The V and J ends lost 5 bases and 4 bases, in that order; junction bases with no gene match: 8. CDR1 and CDR2 (germline): SGHNT, YENEEA.

The genes are TRBV24-1 and TRBJ2-1; 15 positions match TRBD2. Germline trimming cut 3 bases from V and 8 bases from J; bases unmatched to any gene: 10. CDR1 KGHDR and CDR2 SFDVKD come from the germline V gene. The CDR3 covers 18 residues. The CDR3 protein is CATSDPGTSGGRRDEQFF. The CDR3 nucleotides are TGTGCCACCAGTGATCCCGGGACTAGCGGGGGGAGGAGGGATGAGCAGTTCTTC.